A selection of T cell receptor beta chains follows, all from one sample in a study of tumor and adjacent non-tumor tissue in lung cancer. MiXCR was run by TCRdb on the multiplex PCR reads, yielding one entry per CDR3 protein. Among about 80,000 distinct CDR3 sequences, roughly 80% were seen once, and the ten largest hold about half. Material: distant non-tumor lung tissue. Every receptor here comes from a man aged 60-69 years with non-small cell lung cancer. Each CDR3 is given with its conserved first and last residue. D genes are given only for firm matches. Size tells how often a clone was seen (once, few, many) or the class of an expanded clone, and some rows leave it out.

>TRBJ1-5|NA|15|TRBV6-5|NA
TGTGCCAGCAATTATCTACAGGGAAGCAATCAGCCCCTGCATTTT
CASNYLQGSNQPLHF
>TRBJ2-3|few|17|TRBV28|TRBD2
TGTGCCACTATGGCGGCCGGCCTAGCGGGGCGGGGGGATACGCAGTATTTT
CATMAAGLAGRGDTQYF
>TRBJ2-1|NA|15|TRBV29-1|TRBD2
TGCAGCGTTCGGGGGGTAGGGGATGTTGGCAATGAGCAGTTATTC
CSVRGVGDVGNEQLF
>TRBJ2-7|NA|16|TRBV4-3|TRBD1
TGCGCCAGCAGCCAGATCCCCGGGACAGGGGTCTACGAGCAGTACTTC
CASSQIPGTGVYEQYF
>TRBJ2-3|NA|17|TRBV20-1|NA
TGCAGTGAAACAGACAGCGAGGGGGGCAGTTTATCGGATACGCAGTATTTT
CSETDSEGGSLSDTQYF
>TRBJ1-1|NA|16|TRBV12-3/TRBV12-4|NA
TGTGCCAGCAGTTTGGTAGGATTAGGGATGACCACTGCAGCTTTCTTT
CASSLVGLGMTTAAFF
>TRBJ2-3|NA|13|TRBV12-3/TRBV12-4|NA
TGTGCCAGCATCGCCGTTAACACAGATACGCAGTATTTT
CASIAVNTDTQYF
>TRBJ1-1|NA|14|TRBV6-1|TRBD1
TGTGCCAGCAGTGAAGACAGGGGCGACACTCAAGTTTCCTTT
CASSEDRGDTQVSF
>TRBJ2-2|NA|14|TRBV29-1|TRBD1
TGTAGCACCCAGGACAGGGGGAGAACCGGGGGGCTGTTTTTT
CSTQDRGRTGGLFF
>TRBJ1-1|NA|14|TRBV11-2|NA
TGTGCCAGCATCTTTCTCGCGGGCAACACAGAAGCTTTCTTT
CASIFLAGNTEAFF
>TRBJ1-2|NA|13|TRBV11-3|NA
TGTGCCAGCAGCTCTCGGGAGAGTCAAGGCTACACCTTC
CASSSRESQGYTF
>TRBJ2-7|NA|14|TRBV6-6|NA
TGTGCCAGCAGCCTCCGGGTCACGACCTACAAGCAGTACTTC
CASSLRVTTYKQYF
>TRBJ2-6|NA|14|TRBV11-2|NA
TGTACCAACAGACCTATCTCTGGGGCCAACCTCCTGACTTTC
CTNRPISGANLLTF
>TRBJ2-7|NA|13|TRBV4-3|NA
TGCGCCAGCACCCAGCAGGGAACCTACGAGCAGAACTTC
CASTQQGTYEQNF
>TRBJ2-7|NA|16|TRBV4-2|TRBD2
TGTGCCAGCAGCCAATCGGGGACTAGTTCTTTGCACGAGCATTACTTC
CASSQSGTSSLHEHYF
>TRBJ2-1|NA|14|TRBV10-1|NA
TGCGCCAGCAGCGCCGGGATTAGTCGGAATGAGCAGATCTTC
CASSAGISRNEQIF
>TRBJ2-1|NA|17|TRBV4-1|TRBD2
TGCACCAGAAGCCGACCTCGCCTAGCGGGGGGAAACAATGAGCAGTTCTTC
CTRSRPRLAGGNNEQFF
>TRBJ1-1|few|13|TRBV12-3/TRBV12-4|NA
TGTGCCAGCAGTTCCCGAATGAACACTGAAGCTTTCTTT
CASSSRMNTEAFF
>TRBJ2-6|many|15|TRBV20-1|NA
TGCAGTGCCCTGAGAGGGGGGACTGGGGCCAACGTCCTGACTTTC
CSALRGGTGANVLTF
>TRBJ2-1|NA|13|TRBV11-2|NA
TGTGCAAGCAGCCTCGGGAGTTCGGGTGAGCAGTGCTTC
CASSLGSSGEQCF
>TRBJ2-1|NA|17|TRBV11-3|NA
TGTGCCAGCAGTTTAGATCGACTAACGGGAGTAGATAATGAGCAGTTCTTC
CASSLDRLTGVDNEQFF
>TRBJ2-5|few|13|TRBV11-2|NA
TGTGGCAGTAGCCCTACCGGGGAAGAGACCCAGTACTTC
CGSSPTGEETQYF
>TRBJ2-7|NA|15|TRBV28|TRBD1
TGTGCCAGCACTTCCGCCGGGACAGGTCACTACGAGCAGTACTTC
CASTSAGTGHYEQYF
>TRBJ2-2|NA|17|TRBV7-9|NA
TGTGCCAGCAGCTTCTCTGACAGGAACACGAACACCGGGGAGCTGTTTTTT
CASSFSDRNTNTGELFF
>TRBJ2-7|NA|13|TRBV11-3|NA
TGTGCCAACAGCCACCGGCATGCCAACGATCAGTACTTC
CANSHRHANDQYF
>TRBJ2-3|NA|19|TRBV11-2|NA
TGTGCCAGCAGTTTAGTGGGGGGGCGCGGGGGCAATCTGACAGATACGCAGTATTTT
CASSLVGGRGGNLTDTQYF
>TRBJ2-2|NA|14|TRBV4-1|TRBD2
TGCGCCAGCAGCCAGGGACTAGCTCCCCGAGAGCTGTTTTTT
CASSQGLAPRELFF
>TRBJ1-2|once|13|TRBV10-3|NA
TGTGCCATTGGTGATGAGGGCAACTATGGCTACACCTTC
CAIGDEGNYGYTF
>TRBJ2-2|NA|17|TRBV20-1|NA
TGCAGTGCTAGAATTTCGCGTGGGGGGAGCAACACCGGGGAGCTGTTTTTT
CSARISRGGSNTGELFF
>TRBJ2-1|NA|15|TRBV5-1|TRBD2
TGCACCAGCAGGGTCGGGGGGGCGCGGTACAATGAGCAGTTCTTC
CTSRVGGARYNEQFF
>TRBJ2-5|NA|14|TRBV5-4|NA
TGTGCCAGCAGTGTTGACCTTTACCAAGAGACCCAGTACTTT
CASSVDLYQETQYF
>TRBJ2-7|NA|16|TRBV11-1|NA
TGTGCCAGCAGCTTAGCGATTCTTAACAACTCCTACGAGCAGTATTTC
CASSLAILNNSYEQYF
>TRBJ2-7|NA|12|TRBV29-1|NA
NA
CIVGQGTHEQYF
>TRBJ2-7|NA|13|TRBV7-9|NA
TGTGCCAGCAGCTTAGCTGAGTCCTACGACCAGTACTTC
CASSLAESYDQYF
>TRBJ2-7|NA|11|TRBV10-3|NA
TGTGCCATCATGGATAGCAACGAGCAGTACTTC
CAIMDSNEQYF
>TRBJ1-1|NA|12|TRBV20-1|TRBD1
TGCAGTGCTAAAACAGGGGGAGGTTCAGCTATCTTT
CSAKTGGGSAIF
>TRBJ2-4|NA|14|TRBV5-1|NA
TGCGCCAGCAGCTTGTCCCCCGAAGTCGGCATTCAGTACTTC
CASSLSPEVGIQYF
>TRBJ1-2|NA|18|TRBV5-1|TRBD1
TGCGCCAGCAGTCCGACATCGGGACAGGGGATCATTAACTATGGCTACACCTTC
CASSPTSGQGIINYGYTF
>TRBJ2-3|NA|17|TRBV6-2/TRBV6-3|NA
TGTGCGAGCAGTTACGTGATAGCCAGGCGCGGCACAGATACGCAGTATTTT
CASSYVIARRGTDTQYF